This T cell receptor (beta chain) was profiled in a study of breast tumors, draining lymph nodes, adjacent tissues. Germline-derived CDR1 and CDR2 are LGHDT and YNNKEL (reference sequence). This CDR3 region has 14 residues. Trimming cost V 3 bases and J 8 bases; bases outside gene matches: 7. In TCRdb, the multiplex PCR reads were re-called with MiXCR into one record per CDR3 protein. The repertoire holds 150,000 to 250,000 distinct CDR3 sequences, with around a third as singletons. The lymph nodes were axillary draining lymph nodes from breast cancer patients. Sequencing input: axillary lymph node tissue. This TCR came from a female donor with breast cancer. Some clones in this sample may be carry-over from other donors' samples. This chain uses TRBV3-1 with TRBJ1-2, with TRBD1 identical over 9 bases. The CDR3 here is CASSHQDRGGGYTF. The CDR3 region has the DNA TGTGCCAGCAGCCACCAGGACAGGGGAGGAGGCTACACCTTC.